The clone carrying this T cell receptor beta chain was recorded many times. Antigen: not known. The definition of stable Graves' hyperthyroidism was no ophthalmopathy progression within 18 months. Those with hyperthyroidism were 18 to 65 years old, newly diagnosed, and ill for under 2 months. The CDR3 consists of 14 residues. Trimming cost V 5 bases and J 3 bases, with 13 bases left between them. Germline CDR1 reads SNHLY; CDR2 reads FYNNEI. Amplified TCR beta CDR3 regions came from RNA transcripts. HTBI primers drove first-round RT-PCR of the TCR CDR3. TCRdb redid the calling of the multiplex PCR reads with MiXCR, one entry per CDR3 protein. The data show hundreds of thousands of distinct CDR3 sequences, about 18% seen once. The data were obtained in a study of T cells in Graves' hyperthyroidism and ophthalmopathy. Study-level findings and limits: The majority of expanded thyroid clonotypes above 0.001 also appeared in blood. For ophthalmopathy, model prediction preceded onset by a median roughly 6.3 months.

The receptor comes from a man aged 40-49 years with Graves' hyperthyroidism. The material sequenced was blood. This chain joins TRBV2 and TRBJ2-5; tentatively, D is TRBD2 (6 bases). CDR3 protein: CASSPRLGEETQYF. CDR3 sequence (DNA): TGTGCCAGCAGTCCGAGACTAGGGGAAGAGACCCAGTACTTC.